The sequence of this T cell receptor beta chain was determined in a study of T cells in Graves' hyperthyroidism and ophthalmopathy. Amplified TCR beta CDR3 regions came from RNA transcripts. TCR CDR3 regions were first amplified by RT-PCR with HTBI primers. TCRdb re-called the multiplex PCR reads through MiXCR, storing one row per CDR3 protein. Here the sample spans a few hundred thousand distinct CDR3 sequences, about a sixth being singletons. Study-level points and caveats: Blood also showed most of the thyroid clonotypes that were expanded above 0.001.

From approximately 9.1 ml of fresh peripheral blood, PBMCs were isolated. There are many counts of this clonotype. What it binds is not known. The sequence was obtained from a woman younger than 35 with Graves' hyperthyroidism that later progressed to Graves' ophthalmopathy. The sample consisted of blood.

CDR3 coding DNA: TGCGCCAGCGGTGCAGGGGGCACAGATACGCAGTATTTT. It yields the protein CASGAGGTDTQYF. This chain connects TRBV5-1 to TRBJ2-3; D might be TRBD1 (6 bases). This CDR3 has 13 residues. V was clipped by 7 bases and J by 1 base, with 10 bases between them. In germline, CDR1 is SGHRS, CDR2 YFSETQ.